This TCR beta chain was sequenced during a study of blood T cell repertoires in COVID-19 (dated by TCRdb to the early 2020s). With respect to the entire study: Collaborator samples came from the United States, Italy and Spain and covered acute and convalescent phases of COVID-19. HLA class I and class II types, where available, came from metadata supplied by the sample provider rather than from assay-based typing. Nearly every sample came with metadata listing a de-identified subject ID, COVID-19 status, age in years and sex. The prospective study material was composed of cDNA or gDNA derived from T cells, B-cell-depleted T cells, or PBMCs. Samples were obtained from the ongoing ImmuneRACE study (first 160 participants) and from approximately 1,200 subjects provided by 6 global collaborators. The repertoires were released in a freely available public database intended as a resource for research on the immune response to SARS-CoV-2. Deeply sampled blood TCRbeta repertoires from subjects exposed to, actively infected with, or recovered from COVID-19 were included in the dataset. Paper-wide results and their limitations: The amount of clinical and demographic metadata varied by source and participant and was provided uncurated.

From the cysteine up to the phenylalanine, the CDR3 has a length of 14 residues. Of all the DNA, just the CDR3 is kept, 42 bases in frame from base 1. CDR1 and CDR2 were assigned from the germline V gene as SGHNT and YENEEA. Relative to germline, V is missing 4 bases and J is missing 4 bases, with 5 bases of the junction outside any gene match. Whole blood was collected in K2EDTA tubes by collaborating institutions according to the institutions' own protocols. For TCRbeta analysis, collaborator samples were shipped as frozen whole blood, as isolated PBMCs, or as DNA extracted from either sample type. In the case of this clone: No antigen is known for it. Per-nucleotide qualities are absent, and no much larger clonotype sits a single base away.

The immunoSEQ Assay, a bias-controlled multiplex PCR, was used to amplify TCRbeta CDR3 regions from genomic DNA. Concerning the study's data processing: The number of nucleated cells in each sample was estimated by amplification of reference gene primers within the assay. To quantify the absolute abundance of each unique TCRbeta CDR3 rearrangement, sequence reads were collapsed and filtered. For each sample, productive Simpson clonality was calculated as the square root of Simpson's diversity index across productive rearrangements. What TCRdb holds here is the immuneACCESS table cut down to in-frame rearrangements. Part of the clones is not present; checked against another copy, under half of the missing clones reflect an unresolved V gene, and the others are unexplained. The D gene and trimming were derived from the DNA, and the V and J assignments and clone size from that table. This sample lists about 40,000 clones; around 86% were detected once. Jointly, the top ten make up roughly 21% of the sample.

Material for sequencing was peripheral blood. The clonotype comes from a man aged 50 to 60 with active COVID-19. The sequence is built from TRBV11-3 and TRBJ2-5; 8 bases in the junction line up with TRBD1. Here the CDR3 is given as CASSYRGIGETQYF. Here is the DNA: TGTGCCAGCAGCTACAGGGGGATCGGAGAGACCCAGTACTTC.